This T cell receptor (beta chain) was recovered during a study of T cell repertoires in ileal Crohn's disease. Study in general: At surgery, less than 45% of patients smoked, with median disease duration around 8 years.

Indicated time point: neoterminal ileum biopsy at postoperative endoscopy, about 6 months after surgery. The CDR3 sequence is 16 residues long. The germline V gene encodes CDR1 SGHVS and CDR2 FQNEAQ. V gave up 5 bases and J gave up 4 bases, with 20 bases separating them. The study's findings and limits: High-frequency clones were more common in sorted CD8 than CD4 cells. The median delay to postoperative endoscopy was less than eight months.

Per sample, about 500 nanograms of biopsy DNA were TCRB immunosequenced. Clones were read by immunoSEQ multiplex PCR, and TCRdb kept only the in-frame ones, dropping some. The repertoire has more than 60,000 clones, about 89% of them found once; the top ten carry 2% to 2.5%. About this clone: Its specificity is not known.

This rearrangement joins TRBV7-8 to TRBJ1-2; possibly TRBD1 for D (5 bases). The TCR originated in an adult with Crohn's disease. The sample comprised ileal tissue. In DNA form, the CDR3 reads TGTGCCAGCAGCCAACGACAGAAAGGAGTGGTCTATGGCTACACCTTC. It is translated as CASSQRQKGVVYGYTF.